The TCR beta chain under discussion was sequenced for a study of T-cell memory formation after mild COVID-19. The V and J ends lost 5 bases and 0 bases, in that order; junction bases with no gene match: 5. The CDR3 has 15 amino acids. 5'RACE with constant-segment primers yielded barcoded, UMI-tagged TCR alpha and TCR beta cDNA libraries. TCRdb processed the 5' RACE reads anew with MiXCR; each CDR3 protein has one entry. Counted here are about 320,000 distinct CDR3 sequences, roughly an eighth occurring once; the ten biggest clones make up around 20%. This clonotype was picked up a small number of times.

This receptor was identified in a man between 18 and 35 years old who had mild COVID-19 (a few samples of this study predate the infection). Cell type and time point are not known. The V gene is TRBV12-3 or TRBV12-4, the J gene TRBJ2-5, with 8 bases matching TRBD1. Specimen: PBMCs or a T cell subset sorted from them (not recorded which). The CDR3 region is CASSPGQGDQETQYF. As DNA, the CDR3 is TGTGCCAGCAGTCCCGGACAGGGAGACCAAGAGACCCAGTACTTC.